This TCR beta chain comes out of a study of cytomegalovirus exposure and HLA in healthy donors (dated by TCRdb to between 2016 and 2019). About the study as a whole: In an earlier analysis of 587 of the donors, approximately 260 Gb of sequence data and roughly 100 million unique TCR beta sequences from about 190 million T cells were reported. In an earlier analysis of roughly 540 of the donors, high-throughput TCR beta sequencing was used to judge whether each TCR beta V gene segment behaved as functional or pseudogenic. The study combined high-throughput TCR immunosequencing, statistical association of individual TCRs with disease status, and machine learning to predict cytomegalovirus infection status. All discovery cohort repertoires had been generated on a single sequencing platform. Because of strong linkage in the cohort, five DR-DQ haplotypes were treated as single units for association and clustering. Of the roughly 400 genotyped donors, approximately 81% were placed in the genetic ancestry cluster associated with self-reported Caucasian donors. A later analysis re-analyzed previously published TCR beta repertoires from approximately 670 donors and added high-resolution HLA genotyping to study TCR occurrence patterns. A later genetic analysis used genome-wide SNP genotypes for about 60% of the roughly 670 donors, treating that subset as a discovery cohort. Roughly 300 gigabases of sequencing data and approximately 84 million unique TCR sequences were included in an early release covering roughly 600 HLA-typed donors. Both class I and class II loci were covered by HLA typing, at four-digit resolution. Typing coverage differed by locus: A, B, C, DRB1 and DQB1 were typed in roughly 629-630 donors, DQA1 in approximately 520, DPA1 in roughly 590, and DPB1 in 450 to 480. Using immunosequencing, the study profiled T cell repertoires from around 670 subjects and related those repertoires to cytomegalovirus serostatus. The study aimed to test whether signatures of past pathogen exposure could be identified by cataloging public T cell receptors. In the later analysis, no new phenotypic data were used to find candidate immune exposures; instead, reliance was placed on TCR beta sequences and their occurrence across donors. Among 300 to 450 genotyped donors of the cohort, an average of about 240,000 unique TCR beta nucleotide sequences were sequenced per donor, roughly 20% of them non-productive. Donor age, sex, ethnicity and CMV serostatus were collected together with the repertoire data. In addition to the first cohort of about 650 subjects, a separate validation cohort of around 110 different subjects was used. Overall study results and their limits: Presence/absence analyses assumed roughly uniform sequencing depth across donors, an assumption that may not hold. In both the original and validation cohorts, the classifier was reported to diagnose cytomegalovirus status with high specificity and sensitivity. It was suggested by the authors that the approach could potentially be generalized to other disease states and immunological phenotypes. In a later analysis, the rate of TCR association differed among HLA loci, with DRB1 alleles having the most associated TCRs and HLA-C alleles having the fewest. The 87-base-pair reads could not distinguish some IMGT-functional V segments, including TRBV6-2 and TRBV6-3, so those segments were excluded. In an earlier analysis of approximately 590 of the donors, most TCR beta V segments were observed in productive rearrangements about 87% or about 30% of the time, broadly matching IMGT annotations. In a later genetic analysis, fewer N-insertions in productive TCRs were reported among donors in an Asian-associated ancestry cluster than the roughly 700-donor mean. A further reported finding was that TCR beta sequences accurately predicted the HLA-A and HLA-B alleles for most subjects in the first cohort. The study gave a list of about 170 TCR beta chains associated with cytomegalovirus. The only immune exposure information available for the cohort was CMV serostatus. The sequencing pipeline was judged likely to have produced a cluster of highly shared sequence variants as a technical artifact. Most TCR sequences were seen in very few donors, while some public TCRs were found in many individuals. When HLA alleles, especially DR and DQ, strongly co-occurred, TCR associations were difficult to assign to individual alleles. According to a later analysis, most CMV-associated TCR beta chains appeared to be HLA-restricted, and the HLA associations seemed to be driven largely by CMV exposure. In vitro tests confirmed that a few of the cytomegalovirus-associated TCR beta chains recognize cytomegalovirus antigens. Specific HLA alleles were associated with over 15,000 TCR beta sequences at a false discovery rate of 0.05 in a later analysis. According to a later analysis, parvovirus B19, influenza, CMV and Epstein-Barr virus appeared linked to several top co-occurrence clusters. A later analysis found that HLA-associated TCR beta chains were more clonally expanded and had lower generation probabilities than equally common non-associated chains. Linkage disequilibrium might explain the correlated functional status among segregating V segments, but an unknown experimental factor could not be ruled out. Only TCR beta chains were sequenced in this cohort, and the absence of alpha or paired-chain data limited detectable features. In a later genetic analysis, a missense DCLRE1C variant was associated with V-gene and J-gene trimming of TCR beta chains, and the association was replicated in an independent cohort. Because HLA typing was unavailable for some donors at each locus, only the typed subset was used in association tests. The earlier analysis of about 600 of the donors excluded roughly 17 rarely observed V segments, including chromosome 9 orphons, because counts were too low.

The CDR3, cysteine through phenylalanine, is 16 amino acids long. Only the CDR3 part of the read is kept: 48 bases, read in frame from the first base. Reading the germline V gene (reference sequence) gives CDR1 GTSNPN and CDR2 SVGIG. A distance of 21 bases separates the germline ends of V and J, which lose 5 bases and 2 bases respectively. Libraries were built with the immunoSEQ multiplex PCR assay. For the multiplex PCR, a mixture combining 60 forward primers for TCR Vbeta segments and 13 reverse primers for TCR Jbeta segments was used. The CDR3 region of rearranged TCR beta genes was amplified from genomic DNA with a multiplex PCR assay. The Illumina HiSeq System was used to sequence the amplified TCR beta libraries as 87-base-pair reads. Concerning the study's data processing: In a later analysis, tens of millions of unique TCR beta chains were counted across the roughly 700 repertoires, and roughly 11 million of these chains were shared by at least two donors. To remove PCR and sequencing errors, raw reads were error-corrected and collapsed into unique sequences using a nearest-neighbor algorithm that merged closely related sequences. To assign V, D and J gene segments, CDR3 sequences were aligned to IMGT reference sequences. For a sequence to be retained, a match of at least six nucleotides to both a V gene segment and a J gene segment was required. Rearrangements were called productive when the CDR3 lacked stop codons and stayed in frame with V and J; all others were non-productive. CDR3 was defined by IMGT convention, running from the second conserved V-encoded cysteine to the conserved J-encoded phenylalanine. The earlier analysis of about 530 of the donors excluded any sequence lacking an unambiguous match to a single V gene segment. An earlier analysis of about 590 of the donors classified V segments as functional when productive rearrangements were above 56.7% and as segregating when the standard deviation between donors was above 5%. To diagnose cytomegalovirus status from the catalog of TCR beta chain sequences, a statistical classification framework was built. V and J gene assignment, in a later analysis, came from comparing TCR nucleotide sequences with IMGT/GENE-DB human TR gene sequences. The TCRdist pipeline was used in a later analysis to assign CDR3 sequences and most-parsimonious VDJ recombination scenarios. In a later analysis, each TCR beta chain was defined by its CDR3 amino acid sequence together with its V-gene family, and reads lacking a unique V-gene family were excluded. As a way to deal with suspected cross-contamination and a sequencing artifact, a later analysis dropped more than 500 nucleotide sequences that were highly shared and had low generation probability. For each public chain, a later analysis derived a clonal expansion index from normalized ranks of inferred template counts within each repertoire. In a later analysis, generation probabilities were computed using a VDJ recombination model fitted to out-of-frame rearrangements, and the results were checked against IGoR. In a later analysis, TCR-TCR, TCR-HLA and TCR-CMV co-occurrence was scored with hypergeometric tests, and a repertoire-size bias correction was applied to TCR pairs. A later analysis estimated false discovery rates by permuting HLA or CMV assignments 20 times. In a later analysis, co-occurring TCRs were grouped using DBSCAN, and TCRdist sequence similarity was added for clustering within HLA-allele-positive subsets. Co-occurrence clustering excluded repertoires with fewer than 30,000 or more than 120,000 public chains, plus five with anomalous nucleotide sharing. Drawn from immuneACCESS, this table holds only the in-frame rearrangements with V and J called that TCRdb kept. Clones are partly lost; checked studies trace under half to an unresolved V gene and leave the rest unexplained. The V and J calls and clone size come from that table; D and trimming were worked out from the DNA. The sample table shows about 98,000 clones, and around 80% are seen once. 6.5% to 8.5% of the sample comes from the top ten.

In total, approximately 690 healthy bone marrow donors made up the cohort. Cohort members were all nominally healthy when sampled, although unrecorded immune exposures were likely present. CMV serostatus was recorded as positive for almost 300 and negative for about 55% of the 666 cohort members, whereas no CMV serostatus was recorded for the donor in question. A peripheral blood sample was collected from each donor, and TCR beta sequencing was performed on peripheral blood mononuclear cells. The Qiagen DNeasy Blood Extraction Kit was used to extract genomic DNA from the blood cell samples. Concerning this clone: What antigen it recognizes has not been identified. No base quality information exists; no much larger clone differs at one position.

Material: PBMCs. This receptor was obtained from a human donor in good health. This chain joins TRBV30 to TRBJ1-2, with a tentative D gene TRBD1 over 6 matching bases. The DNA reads TGTGCCTGGGGGGCAACTGGGGGGGGCTCGAACTATGGCTACACCTTC. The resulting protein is CAWGATGGGSNYGYTF.